What follows are 21 T cell receptor beta chains derived from one specimen sequenced in a study of T cells in Graves' hyperthyroidism and ophthalmopathy. Amplified TCR beta CDR3 regions came from RNA transcripts. The HTBI primer set was used in a first-round RT-PCR of the TCR CDR3. TCRdb recomputed calls from the multiplex PCR reads with MiXCR, one row per CDR3 protein. The repertoire consists of 200,000 to 250,000 distinct CDR3 sequences, with 17% occurring once and the leading ten covering approximately 50%. The sequencing input was blood. All receptors come from a man aged 45-65 years with Graves' hyperthyroidism.

This chain joins TRBV11-3 and TRBJ2-2; no clear D. Germline V gene data show CDR1 as SGHNT and CDR2 as YENEEA. Trimming cost V 2 bases and J 4 bases, with 11 bases left between them. The CDR3 is 15 amino acids. The CDR3 sequence is CASSLWGGVTGELFF. The CDR3 nucleotides are TGTGCCAGCAGCTTATGGGGTGGGGTCACCGGGGAGCTGTTTTTT.

This clonotype came up a few times. The V gene is TRBV20-1, the J gene TRBJ1-1; D is uncertain. V lost 6 bases, J lost 1 base, and 15 bases lay in between. CDR3 length equals 14 residues. Germline V CDR1 and CDR2: DFQATT, SNEGSKA (reference sequence). CDR3 sequence: CSAIWIGQNTEAFF. CDR3 coding DNA: TGCAGTGCCATCTGGATAGGGCAGAACACTGAAGCTTTCTTT.

V usage is TRBV5-1 and J usage is TRBJ2-6; 7 positions agree with TRBD1. Germline values: CDR1 SGHRS, CDR2 YFSETQ. V was pared by 3 bases and J by 0 bases, with 15 bases of the junction left unmatched. CDR3 size: 20 residues. The CDR3 here is CASSSPTRDSGFSGANVLTF. DNA for the CDR3: TGCGCCAGCAGCTCACCAACCCGGGACAGCGGATTCTCTGGGGCCAACGTCCTGACTTTC. Variable domain in full (rest from reference TRBV5-1 and TRBJ2-6): KAGVTQTPRYLIKTRGQQVTLSCSPISGHRSVSWYQQTPGQGLQFLFEYFSETQRNKGNFPGRFSGRQFSNSRSEMNVSTLELGDSALYLCASSSPTRDSGFSGANVLTFGAGSRLTVL.

A few counts support this clonotype. This may come from a read error, since a much larger clone is one base off. The chain has TRBV18 and TRBJ1-1; no firm D call. V was trimmed by 4 bases and J by 0 bases, leaving 12 bases between them. The germline V gene has CDR1 KGHSH and CDR2 LQKENI. The CDR3 sequence is 15 residues long. The CDR3 DNA is TGTGCCAGCTCACTGCGAGTCGACATGAACACTGAAGCTTTCTTT. It yields the protein CASSLRVDMNTEAFF.

This clonotype was seen repeatedly, ten times or more. The rearrangement uses TRBV3-1 and TRBJ2-7; 8 bases line up with TRBD2. The CDR3 length is 18 residues. The germline gives CDR1 LGHDT, CDR2 YNNKEL (reference sequence). J was trimmed by 9 bases and V by 0 bases; bases with no gene match: 19. DNA for the CDR3: TGTGCCAGCAGCCAAGATTTTTCGGCTAGCGGGTGGCGCGTGATGCAGTACTTC. Translation: CASSQDFSASGWRVMQYF.

This clonotype occurred a few times. The CDR3 region has the DNA TGCAGCGTTGACGGGGGAGGAGAGACGCAGTTCTTC. Translated, it gives CSVDGGGETQFF. This chain joins TRBV29-1 and TRBJ2-1; possibly TRBD2 for D (6 bases). The CDR3 loop spans 12 amino acids. Trimming pared 3 bases from V and 12 bases from J, leaving 15 bases between. Germline loops: CDR1 SQVTM, CDR2 ANQGSEA.

The J gene is TRBJ2-5, the V gene TRBV20-1, with 7 bases identical to TRBD2. With V trimmed by 3 bases and J by 5 bases, 12 bases remained unmatched. The CDR3 contains 15 residues. The germline CDR1 and CDR2 sequences are DFQATT and SNEGSKA (reference sequence). The CDR3 bases are TGCAGTGCTAGCCCCGGGGCGGGGGAAAGTGAGACCCAGTACTTC. Translated, it gives CSASPGAGESETQYF.

The table lists this clonotype with many counts. The chain recombines TRBV28 with TRBJ2-4, with D uncertain. The CDR3 is made up of 15 amino acids. Germline V lookup: CDR1 MDHEN, CDR2 SYDVKM. V was clipped by 3 bases and J by 5 bases, with 14 bases between them. Written as DNA, the CDR3 is TGTGCCAGCAGTTTCCTGGGGTTTGAGGAAAACATTCAGTACTTC. It specifies CASSFLGFEENIQYF.

This clonotype was counted between two and nine times. The chain uses TRBV11-2 and TRBJ2-1, with 7 bases that match TRBD1. The V segment lost 6 bases and the J segment 0 bases; nucleotides outside the gene matches: 11. Germline V gives CDR1 SGHAT, CDR2 FQNNGV. CDR3 length equals 17 residues. CDR3: CASRETYRGTSYNEQFF. The CDR3 bases are TGTGCCAGCAGAGAAACCTACAGGGGTACCTCCTACAATGAGCAGTTCTTC.

This clonotype was found a few times. This rearrangement joins TRBV29-1 to TRBJ2-5; 9 bases map to TRBD2. Germline assignment: CDR1 SQVTM and CDR2 ANQGSEA. This CDR3 spans 14 amino acids. With 7 bases clipped from V and 5 bases from J, the junction kept 11 bases outside the gene matches. The CDR3 DNA follows: TGCAGCGGCGGCGGGGGGGCAGGGGGTGAGACCCAGTACTTC. This gives the protein CSGGGGAGGETQYF.

This clonotype showed up many times. The rearrangement uses TRBV20-1 and TRBJ1-2; D is possibly TRBD1 (5 bases). Trimming pared 0 bases from V and 0 bases from J, leaving 14 bases between. In germline, CDR1 is DFQATT, CDR2 SNEGSKA (reference sequence). There are 16 residues in the CDR3. The CDR3 loop is CSARDQGRSTNYGYTF. The CDR3 bases are TGCAGTGCTAGAGATCAGGGCAGATCAACTAACTATGGCTACACCTTC.

This clonotype was counted at least ten times. The chain links TRBV9 to TRBJ2-3; 10 nucleotides agree with TRBD2. Germline CDR1 reads SGDLS; CDR2 reads YYNGEE. There are 15 residues in the CDR3. The ends lost 3 bases at V and 4 bases at J; junction bases unmatched: 5. CDR3 in DNA: TGTGCCAGCAGCGACCTAGCGGGAGCCCCAGATACGCAGTATTTT. Amino acids: CASSDLAGAPDTQYF.

The chain links TRBV11-2 to TRBJ2-1; 9 positions match TRBD2. Germline CDR1 and CDR2: SGHAT and FQNNGV. The CDR3 contains 21 residues. After removal of 4 bases from V and 5 bases from J, the junction contained 24 bases not matched to a gene. CDR3 nucleotides: TGTGCCAGCAGCTCCTATATTTCCCTCCAATTTAGCGGGAGAAGGGACAATGAGCAGTTCTTC. Translating it yields CASSSYISLQFSGRRDNEQFF.

The chain combines TRBV20-1 with TRBJ1-1; 7 bases line up with TRBD1. J was trimmed by 6 bases and V by 6 bases; bases with no gene match: 7. This CDR3 comprises 12 residues. Germline CDR1 is DFQATT and CDR2 is SNEGSKA (reference sequence). In DNA form, the CDR3 reads TGCAGTGCAACTGACAGGGTTGCTGAAGCTTTCTTT. Its protein is CSATDRVAEAFF.

Ten or more counts support this clonotype. The chain combines TRBV20-1 with TRBJ2-5, with 8 bases that match TRBD2. The CDR3 is 13 residues long. The germline CDR1 and CDR2 sequences are DFQATT and SNEGSKA (reference sequence). V was pared by 3 bases and J by 2 bases, with 2 bases of the junction left unmatched. The CDR3: CSARGLGQETQYF. The CDR3 bases are TGCAGTGCTAGGGGACTAGGACAAGAGACCCAGTACTTC.

This clonotype occurred many times. The V gene is TRBV27, the J gene TRBJ2-4; TRBD2 is a possible D gene (6 bases). Germline loops: CDR1 MNHEY, CDR2 SMNVEV (reference sequence). Trimming stripped 4 bases from V and 7 bases from J, with 14 bases between. The CDR3 loop spans 14 amino acids. CDR3 nucleotide sequence: TGTGCCAGCAGTTCCCGGGGAGGTGGGAACATTCAGTACTTC. It is translated as CASSSRGGGNIQYF.

This clonotype occurred many times. V and J are TRBV5-5 and TRBJ2-7, with D perhaps matching TRBD2 (5 bases). The germline V gene encodes CDR1 SGHKS and CDR2 YYEKEE (reference sequence). The length of the CDR3 is 13 residues. V was shortened by 0 bases and J by 7 bases, with 11 bases between the two germline ends. CDR3 nucleotide sequence: TGTGCCAGCAGCTTGGCTGAGGGCGGGGAGCAGTACTTC. Translation gives CASSLAEGGEQYF.

In regard to this clonotype: A single base separates this from a much larger clone, so it may be a read error. No DNA is shown, since the ends of the CDR3 on it are uncertain; the CDR3 is the one TCRdb lists. The chain has TRBV5-1 and TRBJ2-7; the table's D call, TRBD1, was not checked against the DNA. Germline CDR1 SGHRS, CDR2 YFSETQ. The CDR3 region is 14 residues in length, termini included. CDR3 sequence reads: CASSFWGTGAEQCF.

This clonotype was seen many times. The chain links TRBV27 to TRBJ2-3; a weak D match, TRBD2 (6 bases). Trimming took off 0 bases at V and 2 bases at J, with 12 bases between the two ends. CDR3 size: 16 residues. Germline values: CDR1 MNHEY, CDR2 SMNVEV (reference sequence). The CDR3 sequence is CASSLSGGGYTDTQYF. CDR3 coding DNA: TGTGCCAGCAGTTTATCTGGGGGAGGTTACACAGATACGCAGTATTTT.

J is TRBJ2-3 and V is TRBV5-1; D is unresolved. The germline V gene has CDR1 SGHRS and CDR2 YFSETQ. Trimming took 0 bases from V and 5 from J, leaving 10 bases between them. This CDR3 is built from 14 residues. The CDR3 DNA reads as TGCGCCAGCAGCTTGGGATTACCGCGAGATACGCAGTATTTT. It codes for CASSLGLPRDTQYF. The variable domain in full, with the rest retrieved from reference TRBV5-1 and TRBJ2-3, is KAGVTQTPRYLIKTRGQQVTLSCSPISGHRSVSWYQQTPGQGLQFLFEYFSETQRNKGNFPGRFSGRQFSNSRSEMNVSTLELGDSALYLCASSLGLPRDTQYFGPGTRLTVL.

This chain uses TRBV2 with TRBJ2-7; tentative D call: TRBD1 (6 bases). CDR1 is SNHLY and CDR2 is FYNNEI in the germline V gene. V lost 6 bases and J lost 2, with 14 bases in between. The length of the CDR3 is 14 residues. The CDR3 protein is CASRDRMTAYEQYF. DNA of the CDR3: TGTGCCAGCAGAGACAGGATGACCGCCTACGAGCAGTACTTC.